What follows describes a single T cell receptor beta chain. This record belongs to a study of blood T cell repertoires in COVID-19. Trimming removed 4 bases at V and 8 bases at J, with 12 bases between. Germline assignment: CDR1 MNHEY and CDR2 SMNVEV (reference sequence). The CDR3 length is 14 residues. Per the original data handling: Quantification of nucleated cells was approximated via reference gene primer amplification. TCRdb's copy holds only in-frame clones and misses some; the assay was immunoSEQ multiplex PCR. V, J and clone size are those of that table, while D and trimming were read from the DNA. Of over 200,000 clones in the sample, approximately 90% were seen once.

The specimen was peripheral blood. The sequence came from a man aged 55-75 years with COVID-19, enrolled during active disease. The gene calls are TRBV27 and TRBJ1-6; D is undetermined. As DNA, the CDR3 is TGTGCCAGCAGTTGGGCCAGGCGGGATTCACCCCTCCACTTT. Translated: CASSWARRDSPLHF.